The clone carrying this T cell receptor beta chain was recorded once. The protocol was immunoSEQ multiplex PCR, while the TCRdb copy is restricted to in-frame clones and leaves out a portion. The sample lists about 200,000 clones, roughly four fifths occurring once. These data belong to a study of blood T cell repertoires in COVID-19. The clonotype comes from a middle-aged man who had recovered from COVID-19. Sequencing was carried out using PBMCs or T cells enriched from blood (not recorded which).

CDR3 nucleotides: TGTGCCAGCAGCCCCTGGACAGGGGATTCACCCCTCCACTTT. Protein sequence: CASSPWTGDSPLHF. The chain employs TRBV9 and TRBJ1-6, with 9 bases lining up with TRBD1. This CDR3 has 14 amino acids. Trimming cost V 4 bases and J 8 bases; bases outside gene matches: 4. From germline, CDR1 is SGDLS and CDR2 YYNGEE.